The 27 T cell receptor beta chains listed next were all sequenced from one sample in a study of CD8+ T cells in alopecia areata. The treatment denotes: oral pan-JAK inhibitor, 5-10 mg twice daily. cDNA prepared by RNA extraction and subsequent reverse transcription served as the template for sequencing. Generated by immunoSEQ multiplex PCR, the TCRdb table keeps only in-frame clones and is missing some. The sample holds over 150,000 clones; approximately 57% are singletons and the top ten take approximately 15%. The sequencing used CD4+ T cells sorted from blood, collected at week 24, from a patient treated with tofacitinib. These TCRs come from a human donor with alopecia areata.

This chain links TRBV5-6 with TRBJ1-2; a weak D match, TRBD1 (5 bases). The CDR3 is 14 residues long. The germline CDR1 and CDR2 sequences are SGHDT and YYEEEE. Deletions cut 2 bases from V and 4 bases from J, with 12 bases between. The CDR3 DNA reads as TGTGCCAGCAGCTTCGACAGAAACTCCTATGGCTACACCTTC. Translation gives CASSFDRNSYGYTF.

This chain joins TRBV10-3 and TRBJ2-7; tentatively, D is TRBD1 or TRBD2 (5 bases each). This CDR3 comprises 14 residues. The germline V and J ends were trimmed by 10 bases and 3 bases, with 19 bases remaining between them. Germline V gene sequence: CDR1 ENHRY, CDR2 SYGVKD. The CDR3 region has the DNA TGTGCCACCAGGGACCCCTTTGGGGTCTACGAGCAGTACTTC. This encodes CATRDPFGVYEQYF.

This clone was counted only a few times. The sample contains more than one DNA sequence encoding this CDR3. Here the CDR3 DNA reads TGTGCCAGCAGCTTAAGGACAGGCCAAGAGACCCAGTACTTC. Protein: CASSLRTGQETQYF. The rearrangement joins TRBV7-9 to TRBJ2-5, with 7 bases lining up with TRBD1. The V gene end was trimmed by 2 bases and the J gene end by 1 base; junction bases not matched to a gene: 1. This CDR3 is built from 14 residues. Germline loops: CDR1 SEHNR, CDR2 FQNEAQ (reference sequence).

This rearrangement joins TRBV5-1 to TRBJ1-2; no definite D call. Trimming stripped 0 bases from V and 8 bases from J, with 11 bases between. This CDR3 region has 13 residues. Germline assignment: CDR1 SGHRS and CDR2 YFSETQ. The CDR3: CASSLAGDGGYTF. The DNA of the CDR3 is TGCGCCAGCAGCTTGGCCGGTGACGGAGGCTACACCTTC. The full variable domain, completed using reference TRBV5-1 and TRBJ1-2, is KAGVTQTPRYLIKTRGQQVTLSCSPISGHRSVSWYQQTPGQGLQFLFEYFSETQRNKGNFPGRFSGRQFSNSRSEMNVSTLELGDSALYLCASSLAGDGGYTFGSGTRLTVV.

This clone was counted a few times. The genes are TRBV7-9 and TRBJ2-5, with TRBD1 identical over 11 bases. V lost 5 bases to trimming and J lost 0 bases; unmatched junction nucleotides: 14. The CDR3 sequence is 19 residues long. From germline, CDR1 is SEHNR and CDR2 FQNEAQ (reference sequence). The CDR3 is CASSTGTGGSQMYQETQYF. In DNA form, the CDR3 reads TGTGCCAGCAGCACTGGGACAGGGGGATCGCAAATGTACCAAGAGACCCAGTACTTC.

This clone was picked up a small number of times. This chain links TRBV29-1 with TRBJ2-7, with a weak D call TRBD1 (7 bases). From germline, CDR1 is SQVTM and CDR2 ANQGSEA. This CDR3 comprises 13 residues. Trimming removed 6 bases from V and 2 bases from J, with 14 bases in between. The CDR3 reads CSVGGTVTYEQYF. The CDR3 DNA follows: TGCAGCGTCGGAGGGACAGTCACCTACGAGCAGTACTTC.

This chain uses TRBV5-1 with TRBJ2-3; a weak D match, TRBD1 (5 bases). The ends were cut back, 1 base at V and 2 bases at J, with 11 bases in the middle. CDR3 length equals 15 residues. The germline gives CDR1 SGHRS, CDR2 YFSETQ. The CDR3 bases are TGCGCCAGCAGCTTGTCTGACAGACTCACAGATACGCAGTATTTT. It is translated as CASSLSDRLTDTQYF.

This rearrangement joins TRBV2 to TRBJ1-2; tentative D call: TRBD1 (5 bases). Germline-derived CDR1 and CDR2 are SNHLY and FYNNEI. This CDR3 region has 14 residues. Trimming removed 5 bases from V and 5 bases from J, with 15 bases in between. This CDR3 reads CASSLRGAMYGYTF. DNA of the CDR3: TGTGCCAGCAGTTTAAGGGGCGCGATGTATGGCTACACCTTC.

The rearrangement links TRBV10-3 to TRBJ2-2; no clear D gene. V lost 7 bases to trimming and J lost 1 base, with 7 bases between them. The CDR3 contains 13 residues. The germline V gene has CDR1 ENHRY and CDR2 SYGVKD. The CDR3 DNA follows: TGTGCCATCACAGCAGGGAACACCGGGGAGCTGTTTTTT. Its protein product is CAITAGNTGELFF.

The chain recombines TRBV29-1 with TRBJ2-5, with TRBD1 matching over 7 bases. CDR1 and CDR2 (germline): SQVTM, ANQGSEA. This CDR3 spans 14 amino acids. Trimming at V came to 3 bases and at J to 5 bases, leaving 9 bases not matched to a gene. CDR3 sequence (DNA): TGCAGCGTTGACTCAGCAGGGGGTAGGGAGACCCAGTACTTC. Translating gives CSVDSAGGRETQYF.

This clone was detected many times. The genes are TRBV7-9 and TRBJ1-2; D gene ambiguous. This CDR3 has 13 amino acids. Germline CDR1 reads SEHNR; CDR2 reads FQNEAQ (reference sequence). V was cut by 1 base and J by 0 bases, with 3 bases left in between. The CDR3: CASSLGANYGYTF. The CDR3 DNA sequence: TGTGCCAGCAGCTTAGGAGCTAACTATGGCTACACCTTC.

V gene TRBV9 combines with J gene TRBJ1-1; TRBD1 might be the D (5 bases). Trimming took 2 bases from V and 5 from J, leaving 10 bases between them. The CDR3 extends over 13 amino acids. Germline assignment: CDR1 SGDLS and CDR2 YYNGEE. CDR3: CASSVTQATEAFF. The CDR3, as DNA: TGTGCCAGCAGCGTCACACAGGCAACTGAAGCTTTCTTT.

This clone was recorded only once. V usage is TRBV12-5 and J usage is TRBJ1-2; D is undetermined. The length of the CDR3 is 13 residues. Germline CDR1 and CDR2: LGHNT and FRNRAP. The V end lost 4 bases, the J end lost 6 bases, and 12 bases lay between the germline ends. CDR3 DNA sequence: TGTGCTAGTGGTTCTCTGACGGAAAATGGCTACACCTTC. It yields the protein CASGSLTENGYTF.

V is TRBV7-9 and J is TRBJ2-2; D is undetermined. This CDR3 has 16 amino acids. V shed 1 base and J shed 5 bases, with 14 bases lying between them. Germline CDR1 is SEHNR and CDR2 is FQNEAQ (reference sequence). DNA for the CDR3: TGTGCCAGCAGCTTAGTAGGTTCCGGATGGACCGGGGAGCTGTTTTTT. Translating it yields CASSLVGSGWTGELFF. Supplemented by reference TRBV7-9 and TRBJ2-2, the full variable domain reads DTGVSQNPRHKITKRGQNVTFRCDPISEHNRLYWYRQTLGQGPEFLTYFQNEAQLEKSRLLSDRFSAERPKGSFSTLEIQRTEQGDSAMYLCASSLVGSGWTGELFFGEGSRLTVL.

This clone turned up a few times. This chain joins TRBV20-1 and TRBJ1-1, with unresolved D. This CDR3 spans 11 amino acids. Looked up from germline, CDR1 is DFQATT and CDR2 is SNEGSKA (reference sequence). Deletions cut 1 base from V and 8 bases from J, with 8 bases between. CDR3: CSARVPREAFF. The CDR3 nucleotides are TGCAGTGCTAGAGTACCGCGCGAAGCTTTCTTT.

The chain carries TRBV5-1 and TRBJ2-5, with 8 bases that match TRBD1. V was pared by 1 base and J by 2 bases, with 4 bases of the junction left unmatched. The germline V gene has CDR1 SGHRS and CDR2 YFSETQ. The CDR3 has 15 residues. CDR3 residues: CASSLTGGHQETQYF. The CDR3 coding sequence is TGCGCCAGCAGCTTGACAGGGGGTCATCAAGAGACCCAGTACTTC.

The chain combines TRBV4-1 with TRBJ1-3, with D tentatively TRBD1 (6 bases). The CDR3 sequence is 15 residues long. Trimming removed 2 bases at V and 0 bases at J, with 8 bases between. Germline CDR1 and CDR2: MGHRA and YSYEKL. CDR3 sequence (DNA): TGCGCCAGCAGCCAACGGGACAACTCTGGAAACACCATATATTTT. Translating gives CASSQRDNSGNTIYF.

V gene TRBV7-8 combines with J gene TRBJ1-2, with D unclear. The V gene lost 4 bases and the J gene lost 4 bases, with 13 bases spanning the gap. Germline V CDR1 and CDR2: SGHVS, FQNEAQ. The CDR3 is 14 amino acids. CDR3 sequence (DNA): TGTGCCAGCAGCTCGATGACGGCCCCCTATGGCTACACCTTC. It yields the protein CASSSMTAPYGYTF.

The chain carries TRBV6-5 and TRBJ1-1; weak D call: TRBD1 (6 bases). Germline V gene lookup returns CDR1 MNHEY and CDR2 SVGAGI. The CDR3 spans 14 residues. The germline V and J ends were trimmed by 6 bases and 1 base, with 12 bases remaining between them. CDR3 protein: CASSLRDKNTEAFF. In DNA, the CDR3 is TGTGCCAGCAGCCTCCGGGACAAGAACACTGAAGCTTTCTTT.

The chain has TRBV27 and TRBJ2-1; TRBD1 matches 9 bases. Germline CDR1 MNHEY, CDR2 SMNVEV (reference sequence). With V trimmed by 2 bases and J by 4 bases, 3 bases remained unmatched. The CDR3 is 15 amino acids. This CDR3 is CASSLKGQGYNEQFF. As DNA, the CDR3 is TGTGCCAGCAGTTTAAAGGGACAGGGTTACAATGAGCAGTTCTTC.

This chain links TRBV6-5 with TRBJ1-1; D gene ambiguous. V dropped 6 bases and J dropped 1 base, with 12 bases sitting between them. This CDR3 has 14 amino acids. CDR1 and CDR2 from the germline V gene are MNHEY and SVGAGI. The CDR3 loop reads CASSPFGGNTEAFF. CDR3 DNA sequence: TGTGCCAGCAGCCCCTTTGGCGGGAACACTGAAGCTTTCTTT.

This sequence joins TRBV6-5 and TRBJ1-2, with D possibly matching TRBD1 (5 bases). Germline V gene data show CDR1 as MNHEY and CDR2 as SVGAGI. There are 13 residues in the CDR3. Deletions cut 5 bases from V and 6 bases from J, with 13 bases between. The CDR3 DNA sequence: TGTGCCAGCAGTCCCGGGGCAGCCGATGGCTACACCTTC. Translation: CASSPGAADGYTF.

This chain connects TRBV2 to TRBJ1-2; D gene unclear. CDR3 length: 11 amino acids. Trimming removed 7 bases at V and 2 bases at J, with 5 bases between. Germline lookup yields CDR1 SNHLY and CDR2 FYNNEI. The CDR3 DNA sequence: TGTGCCAGCACCCCAAACTATGGCTACACCTTC. Translating gives CASTPNYGYTF.

This rearrangement joins TRBV10-3 to TRBJ2-7; D gene unclear. Trimming took 4 bases from V and 2 from J, leaving 6 bases between them. The germline gives CDR1 ENHRY, CDR2 SYGVKD. This CDR3 is built from 12 residues. The CDR3 bases are TGTGCCATCAGTGGGGAAGCCTACGAGCAGTACTTC. This translates into CAISGEAYEQYF.

In its sample, this clone was seen a few times. The CDR3 loop is CASSSTGTIGYTF. The CDR3 coding sequence is TGTGCCAGCAGTTCGACCGGGACAATTGGCTACACCTTC. The chain links TRBV27 to TRBJ1-2, with D maybe TRBD1 (6 bases). The germline V and J ends were trimmed by 4 bases and 7 bases, with 13 bases remaining between them. The CDR3 runs 13 residues. Germline-derived CDR1 and CDR2 are MNHEY and SMNVEV (reference sequence).

The V and J genes are TRBV6-5 and TRBJ1-2, with D possibly TRBD1 on 6 matching bases. Germline loops: CDR1 MNHEY, CDR2 SVGAGI. This CDR3 is 11 amino acids long. Trimming removed 6 bases from V and 8 bases from J, with 10 bases in between. This CDR3 is CASRHREGYTF. For the CDR3, the DNA is TGTGCCAGCAGGCACAGGGAGGGCTACACCTTC.

The chain employs TRBV6-1 and TRBJ1-5, with 9 bases that match TRBD1. V lost 6 bases, J lost 6 bases, and 6 bases stayed unmatched. This CDR3 spans 14 amino acids. Germline CDR1 reads MNHNS; CDR2 reads SASEGT. This CDR3 reads CASRRDRVVQPQHF. CDR3 in DNA: TGTGCCAGCAGGAGGGACAGGGTGGTTCAGCCCCAGCATTTT.